One and the same sample provided the 12 T cell receptor beta chains below, sequenced in a study of shared clonotypes between healthy human individuals. Measured with immunoSEQ multiplex PCR; TCRdb has only the in-frame clones, and not every one. The sample carries under 1,100,000 clones, around 78% recorded once. Sequencing used memory CD4+ T cells from PBMCs. Subset in this sample: CD45RA-negative fraction. The receptors were sampled from a man aged 18 to 35 in good health. Some clones in this sample may be carry-over from other donors' samples.

CDR3 residues: CASRPGTGGRATNEKLFF. In DNA, the CDR3 is TGTGCCTCCCGACCCGGGACAGGTGGACGGGCAACTAATGAAAAACTGTTTTTT. The gene calls are TRBV19 and TRBJ1-4; 8 bases fit TRBD1. The CDR3 is 18 residues long. In germline, CDR1 is LNHDA, CDR2 SQIVND (reference sequence). V lost 11 bases and J lost 0; bases outside the gene matches: 17. Supplemented by reference TRBV19 and TRBJ1-4, the full variable domain reads DGGITQSPKYLFRKEGQNVTLSCEQNLNHDAMYWYRQDPGQGLRLIYYSQIVNDFQKGDIAEGYSVSREKKESFPLTVTSAQKNPTAFYLCASRPGTGGRATNEKLFFGSGTQLSVL.

The V gene is TRBV6-1, the J gene TRBJ2-3; TRBD2 agrees at 10 bases. Germline assignment: CDR1 MNHNS and CDR2 SASEGT. The CDR3 is 15 residues long. V lost 5 bases to trimming and J lost 5 bases; unmatched junction nucleotides: 7. CDR3 sequence: CASSRLAGGIDTQYF. As DNA, the CDR3 is TGTGCCAGCAGTCGATTAGCGGGAGGTATAGATACGCAGTATTTT.

J is TRBJ2-3 and V is TRBV25-1; 8 positions agree with TRBD2. Trimming cost V 6 bases and J 6 bases; bases outside gene matches: 5. The CDR3 runs 13 residues. CDR1 and CDR2 from the germline V gene are MGHDK and SYGVNS. The CDR3 here is CASRATGGDTQYF. CDR3 nucleotide sequence: TGTGCCAGCAGGGCCACGGGGGGGGATACGCAGTATTTT.

The chain couples TRBV9 to TRBJ2-2; D gene ambiguous. The CDR3 spans 11 residues. Trimming stripped 0 bases from V and 7 bases from J, with 1 base between. Germline lookup yields CDR1 SGDLS and CDR2 YYNGEE. The CDR3 sequence: CASSVGGELFF. CDR3 bases: TGTGCCAGCAGCGTAGGCGGGGAGCTGTTTTTT.

The chain carries TRBV30 and TRBJ1-5; 8 bases agree with TRBD1. V shed 5 bases and J 4 bases; nucleotides not matched to a gene: 4. This CDR3 comprises 13 residues. The germline V gene encodes CDR1 GTSNPN and CDR2 SVGIG (reference sequence). CDR3 bases: TGTGCCTGGGCCAACAGGGGGAATCAGCCCCAGCATTTT. The encoded protein is CAWANRGNQPQHF.

As regards this clone: Other DNA sequences in the sample encode the same CDR3. The chain links TRBV4-1 to TRBJ1-4; D is perhaps TRBD1 (5 bases). The CDR3 consists of 13 residues. V was cut by 1 base and J by 8 bases, with 8 bases left in between. In germline, CDR1 is MGHRA, CDR2 YSYEKL. The CDR3 DNA follows: TGCGCCAGCAGCCAAGGGAGGGGCGAAAAACTGTTTTTT. Amino acid sequence: CASSQGRGEKLFF.

The chain recombines TRBV19 with TRBJ1-5; D remains ambiguous. CDR1 LNHDA and CDR2 SQIVND come from the germline V gene (reference sequence). The CDR3 is 13 residues long. V lost 5 bases and J 2 bases, leaving 7 bases between the germline ends. CDR3 loop: CASSYHGNQPQHF. CDR3 coding DNA: TGTGCCAGTAGTTATCACGGCAATCAGCCCCAGCATTTT.

The rearrangement links TRBV11-2 to TRBJ1-1; no definite D call. V lost 5 bases to trimming and J lost 7 bases, with 8 bases between them. The CDR3 contains 11 residues. The germline V gene has CDR1 SGHAT and CDR2 FQNNGV. The CDR3 nucleotides are TGTGCCAGCAGCCGGGGAGTTGAAGCTTTCTTT. Amino acid sequence: CASSRGVEAFF.

The rearrangement links TRBV6-1 to TRBJ2-7; 11 nucleotides line up with TRBD1. Trimming cost V 7 bases and J 7 bases; bases outside gene matches: 9. Per the germline V gene, CDR1 is MNHNS and CDR2 is SASEGT. This CDR3 is 14 amino acids long. The CDR3 region is CASIGQGALWEQYF. The CDR3 DNA is TGTGCCAGCATCGGACAGGGGGCTCTCTGGGAGCAGTACTTC.

Note on this clone: This likely came from a read error, as a far larger clone is one base away. The sample holds other DNA sequences that translate to the same CDR3. The chain recombines TRBV28 with TRBJ1-3; D is ambiguous. CDR3 size: 12 residues. V was shortened by 4 bases and J by 0 bases, with 1 base between the two germline ends. The germline V gene has CDR1 MDHEN and CDR2 SYDVKM. This chain's CDR3 is CASSYSGNTIYF. The CDR3 region has the DNA TGTGCCAGCAGTTACTCTGGAAACACCATATATTTT.

CDR3 region: CASEFGTEAFF. The CDR3 DNA follows: TGTGCCAGCGAATTCGGCACTGAAGCTTTCTTT. V is TRBV6-5 and J is TRBJ1-1, with D hard to call. Trimming took 8 bases from V and 4 from J, leaving 8 bases between them. Germline V CDR1 and CDR2: MNHEY, SVGAGI. The length of the CDR3 is 11 residues.

The V gene is TRBV10-3, the J gene TRBJ2-2; D is possibly TRBD2 (5 bases). V was trimmed by 4 bases and J by 5 bases, leaving 14 bases between them. The germline CDR1 and CDR2 sequences are ENHRY and SYGVKD. This CDR3 spans 15 amino acids. CDR3 DNA: TGTGCCATCAGTGCACGGGGAGCTGAGACCGGGGAGCTGTTTTTT. Protein sequence: CAISARGAETGELFF.